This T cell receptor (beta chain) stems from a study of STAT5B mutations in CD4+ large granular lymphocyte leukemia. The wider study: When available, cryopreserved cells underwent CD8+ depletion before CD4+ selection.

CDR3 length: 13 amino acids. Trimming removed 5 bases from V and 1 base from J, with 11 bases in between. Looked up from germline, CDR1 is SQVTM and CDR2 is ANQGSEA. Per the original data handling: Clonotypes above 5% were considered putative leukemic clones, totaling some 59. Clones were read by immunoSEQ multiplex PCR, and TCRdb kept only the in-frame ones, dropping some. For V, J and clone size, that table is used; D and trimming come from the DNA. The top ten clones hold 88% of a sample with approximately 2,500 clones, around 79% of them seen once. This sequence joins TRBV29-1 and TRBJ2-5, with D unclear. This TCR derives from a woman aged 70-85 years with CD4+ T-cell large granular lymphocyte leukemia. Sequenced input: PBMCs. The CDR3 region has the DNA TGCAGCGTTCTCGGACGGGTCCAAGAGACCCAGTACTTC. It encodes CSVLGRVQETQYF.